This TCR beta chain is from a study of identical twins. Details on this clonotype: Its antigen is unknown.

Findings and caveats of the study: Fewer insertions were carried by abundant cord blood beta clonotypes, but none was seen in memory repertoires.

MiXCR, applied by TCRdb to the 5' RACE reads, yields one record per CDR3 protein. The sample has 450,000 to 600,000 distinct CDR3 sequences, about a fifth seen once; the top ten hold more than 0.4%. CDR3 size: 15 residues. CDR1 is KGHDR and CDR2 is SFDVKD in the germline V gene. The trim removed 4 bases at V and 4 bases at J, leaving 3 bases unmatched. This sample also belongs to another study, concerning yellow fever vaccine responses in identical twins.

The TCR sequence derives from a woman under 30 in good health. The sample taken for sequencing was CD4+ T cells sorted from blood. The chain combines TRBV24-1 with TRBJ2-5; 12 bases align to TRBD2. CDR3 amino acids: CATSETGLAGETQYF. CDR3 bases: TGTGCCACCAGTGAGACGGGACTAGCGGGAGAGACCCAGTACTTC.